This is a list of T cell receptor beta chains from one sample in a study of pediatric ulcerative colitis. Here immunoSEQ multiplex PCR was the method, and the copy in TCRdb shows in-frame clones only, minus some. The table records 55,000 to 70,000 clones, around 87% of them present only once. Input material: blood. The origin of the receptors is a boy between 10 and 17 years old who was a control in a study of pediatric ulcerative colitis. The CDR3 runs from the conserved cysteine through the conserved F or W. D genes are given only for firm matches. The size field is filled for only some rows; it gives once, few, many or a size class.

D	V	size	J	DNA	CDR3
.	TRBV25-1	.	TRBJ2-1	TGTGCCAGCAGTGAATCTTGGGGGGCCTCCTACAATGAGCAGTTCTTC	CASSESWGASYNEQFF
TRBD1	TRBV27	.	TRBJ2-7	TGTGCCAGCAGTTCACTACAGGGGTCCTACGAGCAGTACTTC	CASSSLQGSYEQYF
TRBD2	TRBV9	.	TRBJ2-3	TGTGCCAGCAGCGAAACGAGCGGGAGGGAACTGGACACAGATACGCAGTATTTT	CASSETSGRELDTDTQYF
.	TRBV19	.	TRBJ1-2	TGTGCCAGTAGTCCAACCCTACGGGGGCTTGGCTATGGCTACACCTTC	CASSPTLRGLGYGYTF
.	TRBV19	.	TRBJ1-2	TGTGCCAGTAGTATTGCCGGCTCGAATGCTAACTATGGCTACACCTTC	CASSIAGSNANYGYTF
.	TRBV6-1	.	TRBJ2-3	TGTGCCAGCAGTGAAAAGGGGGATACGCAGTATTTT	CASSEKGDTQYF
.	TRBV5-1	.	TRBJ2-7	TGCGCCAGCAGCTTGGTTGGGGACTACGAGCAGTACTTC	CASSLVGDYEQYF
TRBD1	TRBV7-3	few	TRBJ1-2	TGTGCCAGCAGCCAGGGACAGGGGTCGTTTTATGGCTACACCTTC	CASSQGQGSFYGYTF
.	TRBV28	.	TRBJ1-5	TGTGCCAGCAGTTTGGGTTCGGGTTTTAGCAATCAGCCCCAGCATTTT	CASSLGSGFSNQPQHF
TRBD1	TRBV19	.	TRBJ1-3	TGTGCCAGTAGCAATGGACAGGGAGGGAACACCATATATTTT	CASSNGQGGNTIYF
.	TRBV4-3	.	TRBJ1-2	TGCGCCAGCAGCCCGGGACACCGCACAAACTATGGCTACACCTTC	CASSPGHRTNYGYTF
.	TRBV5-1	.	TRBJ1-1	TGCGCCAGCAGCCCTCACTCGGAGTCTGAAGCTTTCTTT	CASSPHSESEAFF
.	TRBV30	once	TRBJ1-2	TGTGCCTGGAGATCCCTAAAAAGGTCGTTAATCGGCTACACCTTC	CAWRSLKRSLIGYTF
.	TRBV5-1	.	TRBJ1-3	TGCGCCAGCAGCTTTGATAGGGCCGGAAACACCATATATTTT	CASSFDRAGNTIYF
.	TRBV25-1	few	TRBJ2-7	TGTGCCAGCAGTGCGACAGAACGTAGCTCCTACGAGCAGTACTTC	CASSATERSSYEQYF
TRBD1	TRBV9	.	TRBJ1-4	TGTGCCAGCAGCGTAGGGGACAGGGGGACTAATGAAAAACTGTTTTTT	CASSVGDRGTNEKLFF
.	TRBV6-4	.	TRBJ2-1	TGTGCCAGCAGTGAAAGAGACACCGCCTACAATGAGCAGTTCTTC	CASSERDTAYNEQFF
TRBD1	TRBV5-1	.	TRBJ2-7	TGCGCCAGCAGCATAACAACCCTCCGGGACAGCTCCTACGAGCAGTACTTC	CASSITTLRDSSYEQYF
TRBD1	TRBV7-9	.	TRBJ2-2	TGTGCCAGCAGCCGATGGCAGGGGGCTGGAACCGGGGAGCTGTTTTTT	CASSRWQGAGTGELFF
TRBD2	TRBV15	.	TRBJ2-1	TGTGCCACCAGATTTGAGACTAGCGGGAGTGTAAATGAGCAGTTCTTC	CATRFETSGSVNEQFF
TRBD1	TRBV5-1	.	TRBJ2-6	TGCGCCAGCAGCGGGACAGGGGTCCCGGGAGGGGCCAACGTCCTGACTTTC	CASSGTGVPGGANVLTF
.	TRBV7-8	.	TRBJ2-5	TGTGCCAGCAGCAGCACGGAGGCCCAGTACTTC	CASSSTEAQYF
.	TRBV11-2	.	TRBJ1-5	TGTGCCAGCAGCTTAGAATCAGGGGTCAATCAGCCCCAGCATTTT	CASSLESGVNQPQHF
.	TRBV6-4	few	TRBJ1-5	TGTGCCAGCAGTGACTCGACAGGTTTTAGCAATCAGCCCCAGCATTTT	CASSDSTGFSNQPQHF
TRBD1	TRBV19	.	TRBJ2-1	TGTGCCAGTAGACAGGGGACCTACAATGAGCAGTTCTTC	CASRQGTYNEQFF
.	TRBV25-1	few	TRBJ2-2	TGTGCCAGCAGTGAATGGGGCATGACGAACACCGGGGAGCTGTTTTTT	CASSEWGMTNTGELFF
.	TRBV5-1	once	TRBJ1-2	TGCGCCAGCAGCTTGGGACAGACCTATGGCTACACCTTC	CASSLGQTYGYTF
.	TRBV23-1	few	TRBJ1-5	TGCGCCAGCAGCCCTGAGTGGGACGGACATCAGCCCCAGCATTTT	CASSPEWDGHQPQHF
TRBD1	TRBV5-6	.	TRBJ2-1	TGTGCCAGCAGCTGGGGGACAGGGTCAAGATACAATGAGCAGTTCTTC	CASSWGTGSRYNEQFF
.	TRBV18	once	TRBJ2-2	TGTGCCAGCTCACCACCCCTCGGGCGACCCACCGGGGAGCTGTTTTTT	CASSPPLGRPTGELFF
.	TRBV20-1	once	TRBJ2-1	TGCAGTGCTAGAGGGCCTGAGCAGTTCTTC	CSARGPEQFF
.	TRBV2	.	TRBJ1-1	TGTGCCAGCGGACCAGGGGTTGTCACTGAAGCTTTCTTT	CASGPGVVTEAFF
.	TRBV6-6	.	TRBJ2-7	TGTGCCAGCAGTTACTCAAGCACTCTGAGCGCCTACGAGCAGTACTTC	CASSYSSTLSAYEQYF
TRBD1	TRBV5-1	.	TRBJ1-1	TGCGCCAGCAGCTCAAACAGGGGAAGCACTGAAGCTTTCTTT	CASSSNRGSTEAFF